This T cell receptor beta chain was documented in a study of identical twins. General observations from the study: Insertion counts were lower in abundant cord blood beta clonotypes, a trend that memory repertoires did not show. Out-of-frame alpha sequences shared by twins were enriched for low generation probability.

Template switching added a universal primer site; cDNA carried unique molecular identifiers. A single record per CDR3 protein comes from TCRdb applying MiXCR to the 5' RACE reads. The repertoire holds around 470,000 distinct CDR3 sequences, with 14% as singletons. This clonotype was counted between two and nine times. The antigen is undetermined. These data were likewise used in another study, on yellow fever vaccine responses in identical twins. That work states: Twins reportedly mounted vaccine T cell responses that seemed partly convergent, partly personalized.

This TCR came from a woman under 30 in good health. The sample consisted of CD4+ T cells sorted from blood.

The CDR3 DNA follows: TGTGCCATCAGTACGGAACGGTACAATGAGCAGTTCTTC. Its protein is CAISTERYNEQFF. The chain links TRBV10-3 to TRBJ2-1, with D hard to call. Trimming stripped 5 bases from V and 4 bases from J, with 9 bases between. CDR3 length equals 13 residues. The V gene's germline CDR1 is ENHRY and CDR2 SYGVKD.